The 7 T cell receptor beta chains below were found in one sample sequenced in a study of CD8+ T cells in alopecia areata. Regarding treatment: oral pan-JAK inhibitor, 5-10 mg twice daily. RNA extraction was followed by reverse transcription into cDNA, which acted as the sequencing template. TCRdb's table, derived via immunoSEQ multiplex PCR, lists solely in-frame clones and lacks some. The sample lists some 220,000 clones, about 57% occurring once. This material consisted of CD4+ T cells sorted from blood, taken at week 4, from a patient treated with tofacitinib. The receptors were sampled from a human donor with alopecia areata.

This clone came up once. The chain joins TRBV30 to TRBJ1-5; D call uncertain. V shed 3 bases and J shed 6 bases, with 12 bases lying between them. The germline V gene has CDR1 GTSNPN and CDR2 SVGIG (reference sequence). The CDR3 contains 13 residues. The CDR3 DNA reads TGTGCCTGGAGGCAGCAGGCCGGTCAGCCCCAGCATTTT. Its translation is CAWRQQAGQPQHF.

The chain joins TRBV29-1 to TRBJ1-2; D remains ambiguous. CDR1 and CDR2 (germline): SQVTM, ANQGSEA. There are 12 residues in the CDR3. V was trimmed by 4 bases and J by 8 bases, leaving 14 bases between them. DNA for the CDR3: TGCAGCGTTGCGACTCCGGTTGGAGGCTACACCTTC. Translation: CSVATPVGGYTF.

V usage is TRBV5-1 and J usage is TRBJ2-3, with D perhaps TRBD1 or TRBD2 (5 bases each). The germline V gene has CDR1 SGHRS and CDR2 YFSETQ. V lost 3 bases to trimming and J lost 6 bases, with 14 bases between them. This CDR3 spans 14 amino acids. The CDR3 DNA reads as TGCGCCAGCAGCTCCGGGACCCCAGGTGATACGCAGTATTTT. It specifies CASSSGTPGDTQYF.

J is TRBJ1-2 and V is TRBV2; unclear D gene. This CDR3 comprises 15 residues. Germline-derived CDR1 and CDR2 are SNHLY and FYNNEI. Trimming left V 6 bases short and J 1 base short, with 15 bases between. CDR3 DNA sequence: TGTGCCAGCAGGCGGGAGAGAACCTTTAACTATGGCTACACCTTC. This encodes CASRRERTFNYGYTF.

The chain employs TRBV5-6 and TRBJ2-3; maybe TRBD2 (6 bases). The CDR3 runs 15 residues. CDR1 SGHDT and CDR2 YYEEEE come from the germline V gene. Trimming shortened V by 0 bases and J by 0 bases, and 8 bases separated the two germline ends. CDR3 coding DNA: TGTGCCAGCAGCTTGGTACTAGCTAGCACAGATACGCAGTATTTT. Translating it yields CASSLVLASTDTQYF.

As to this clone: One end of the junction varies from germline; a read error may be responsible. The rearrangement joins TRBV7-2 to TRBJ1-4, with 8 bases lining up with TRBD1. The germline V gene has CDR1 SGHTA and CDR2 FQGNSA. This CDR3 contains 16 residues. CDR3 loop: CASSLAPGQGWEKLLF. For the CDR3, the DNA is TGTGCCAGCAGCTTAGCCCCCGGACAGGGTTGGGAAAAACTGCTTTTT.

The chain has TRBV7-9 and TRBJ2-3, with D hard to call. V was shortened by 1 base and J by 2 bases, with 16 bases between the two germline ends. CDR1 and CDR2 from the germline V gene are SEHNR and FQNEAQ (reference sequence). The CDR3 has 17 amino acids. The CDR3, as DNA: TGTGCCAGCAGCTTAGTTCTACCCAAACTTGACACAGATACGCAGTATTTT. Residues: CASSLVLPKLDTDTQYF.